This TCR beta chain was identified in a study of blood T cell repertoires in COVID-19. About the research overall: COVID-19 samples from acute and convalescent phases originated in the United States, Italy and Spain. In each case, the material was cDNA or gDNA derived from T cells, B-cell-depleted T cells, or PBMCs.

Germline V lookup: CDR1 MGHRA, CDR2 YSYEKL. Trimming took off 0 bases at V and 10 bases at J, with 10 bases between the two ends. The CDR3 totals 14 residues. Per the study methods: Amplification of reference gene primers provided the estimated nucleated cell counts. Clones were sequenced by immunoSEQ multiplex PCR, and TCRdb holds only the in-frame ones, with some missing. The V and J calls and the clone size are those of that table, but D and trimming were determined from the DNA. This sample yields 20,000 or so clones, of which roughly 88% are seen a single time; around 10% belongs to the top ten.

This TCR was sampled from a woman older than 75 with active or convalescent COVID-19. This chain joins TRBV4-1 and TRBJ2-6; TRBD2 might be the D (5 bases). The sample comprised peripheral blood. CDR3 in amino acids: CASSQEVRGNVLTF. The CDR3 DNA reads TGCGCCAGCAGCCAAGAGGTCCGGGGTAACGTCCTGACTTTC.